This T cell receptor (beta chain) was identified in a study of cytomegalovirus exposure and HLA in healthy donors. Notes on the study in general: The study dropped some indistinguishable V segments, TRBV6-2 and TRBV6-3 among them. In a later analysis, V- and J-gene trimming of beta chains associated with a DCLRE1C missense variant, replicated independently. With further analysis later on, most CMV-associated TCR beta chains appeared HLA-restricted.

The PCR had 60 Vbeta and 13 Jbeta primers. Assay used: immunoSEQ multiplex PCR; TCRdb lists only in-frame clones, some missing. The table shows some 90,000 clones, with around four fifths occurring only once. Though probably carrying unrecorded immune exposures, donors were nominally healthy at sampling. On this clone itself: Its specificity is unknown.

This CDR3 contains 15 residues. Trimming took off 2 bases at V and 1 base at J, with 9 bases between the two ends. Per the germline V gene, CDR1 is MNHEY and CDR2 is SVGAGI. Sequences were obtained from PBMCs. The genes are TRBV6-5 and TRBJ2-4, with D maybe TRBD1 (5 bases). This TCR was sampled from a boy aged 10-17 years in good health and CMV-seronegative. As DNA, the CDR3 is TGTGCCAGCAGTTACGATGGGGCGGCCAAAAACATTCAGTACTTC. Its translation: CASSYDGAAKNIQYF.